The 4 T cell receptor beta chains listed next were all sequenced from one sample in a study of blood T cell repertoires in COVID-19. The method was immunoSEQ multiplex PCR; TCRdb's version includes in-frame clones alone and lacks a portion of them. This table has a few hundred thousand clones, around 90% appearing once. The sample comprised peripheral blood. The receptors derive from a man in his late teens or twenties with active or convalescent COVID-19.

The CDR3 loop reads CAILKAEITGELFF. The CDR3 nucleotides are TGTGCCATTTTGAAAGCGGAAATCACCGGGGAGCTGTTTTTT. The chain recombines TRBV6-6 with TRBJ2-2; D is perhaps TRBD2 (5 bases). The germline V gene encodes CDR1 MNHNY and CDR2 SVGAGI (reference sequence). The CDR3 has 14 residues. Trimming stripped 10 bases from V and 4 bases from J, with 16 bases between.

This clone has more than one count but fewer than ten. The chain is built from TRBV29-1 and TRBJ2-7; 8 nucleotides agree with TRBD1. J lost 4 bases, V lost 4 bases, and 3 bases had no gene match. The CDR3 is 12 amino acids. Germline lookup yields CDR1 SQVTM and CDR2 ANQGSEA. The CDR3 is CSVGTGNYEQYF. DNA of the CDR3: TGCAGCGTTGGGACAGGGAATTACGAGCAGTACTTC.

This clone was seen once. The chain uses TRBV5-1 and TRBJ2-7; 8 nucleotides align to TRBD2. The V gene's germline CDR1 is SGHRS and CDR2 YFSETQ. This CDR3 has 14 amino acids. With 5 bases clipped from V and 0 bases from J, the junction kept 4 bases outside the gene matches. CDR3 sequence (DNA): TGCGCCAGCAGTCCCAGCGGGAGCTCCTACGAGCAGTACTTC. Its protein is CASSPSGSSYEQYF.

This clone was detected once. This chain connects TRBV18 to TRBJ2-7, with TRBD1 matching over 7 bases. Germline V gives CDR1 KGHSH, CDR2 LQKENI. Losses at the gene ends were 2 bases for V and 5 bases for J; bases not matched to a gene: 18. CDR3 length: 18 residues. The CDR3 reads CASSPSANRGPHIDEQYF. CDR3 coding DNA: TGTGCCAGCTCACCAAGTGCTAACAGGGGCCCACACATAGACGAGCAGTACTTC.